The 28 T cell receptor beta chains below all came from one sample that was sequenced in a study of CD8 T cells in ankylosing spondylitis. TCRdb processed the 5' RACE reads anew with MiXCR; each CDR3 protein has one entry. The sample holds 250,000 to 350,000 distinct CDR3 sequences, 20% seen once. The specimen sequenced was blood, either unsorted or a sorted T cell fraction (not recorded which). The receptors come from a male donor with ankylosing spondylitis or in good health (not recorded which).

The rearrangement links TRBV18 to TRBJ1-1; unclear D gene. Deletions cut 5 bases from V and 8 bases from J, with 15 bases between. Germline V gene data show CDR1 as KGHSH and CDR2 as LQKENI. This CDR3 spans 13 amino acids. The DNA for the CDR3 is TGTGCCAGCTCATACGTGGACGGTCTCGAAGCTTTCTTT. Amino acid sequence: CASSYVDGLEAFF.

This clonotype was seen many times. The CDR3, as DNA: TGTGCCAGCAGTGAGGCGACTAGCGGGACTCTTTTCTCCTACGAGCAGTACGTC. Residues: CASSEATSGTLFSYEQYV. The chain recombines TRBV10-3 with TRBJ2-7, with TRBD2 matching over 11 bases. Germline V gives CDR1 ENHRY, CDR2 SYGVKD. This CDR3 has 18 residues.

This clonotype was found many times. This may come from a read error, since a much larger clone is one base off. This chain links TRBV12-3 or TRBV12-4 with TRBJ2-2, with 9 bases identical to TRBD2. This CDR3 has 19 amino acids. The CDR3 here is CTSSFPDPTAGGLTGELFF. The CDR3 coding sequence is TGTACCAGCAGTTTCCCGGACCCTACTGCGGGGGGGCTGACCGGGGAGCTGTTTTTT.

This clonotype was seen a handful of times. The CDR3 sequence is CASSERGARTDTQYF. The DNA for the CDR3 is TGTGCCAGCAGTGAACGGGGGGCCCGCACAGATACGCAGTATTTT. V and J are TRBV2 and TRBJ2-3; possible D gene TRBD2, 7 bases. The CDR3 loop spans 15 amino acids. Germline CDR1 SNHLY, CDR2 FYNNEI. V lost 2 bases and J 1 base, leaving 10 bases between the germline ends.

The chain joins TRBV12-3 or TRBV12-4 to TRBJ2-5, with unresolved D. V was trimmed by 6 bases and J by 1 base, leaving 9 bases between them. The length of the CDR3 is 13 residues. CDR3 DNA sequence: TGTGCCAGCAGCCACTCCATCCAAGAGACCCAGTACTTC. As protein: CASSHSIQETQYF.

This clonotype was detected ten times or more. The chain carries TRBV20-1 and TRBJ2-3; 9 bases match TRBD2. This CDR3 region has 17 residues. The V gene end was trimmed by 1 base and the J gene end by 3 bases; junction bases not matched to a gene: 11. Germline V gene data show CDR1 as DFQATT and CDR2 as SNEGSKA (reference sequence). This CDR3 reads CSARADISGRETDTQYF. The CDR3, as DNA: TGCAGTGCTAGAGCGGATATTAGCGGGAGAGAGACAGATACGCAGTATTTT.

This sequence joins TRBV3-1 and TRBJ2-1; D is uncertain. Germline V gives CDR1 LGHDT, CDR2 YNNKEL (reference sequence). The CDR3 contains 13 residues. Deletions cut 4 bases from V and 6 bases from J, with 10 bases between. CDR3: CASSPLIGNEQFF. The CDR3 nucleotides read TGTGCCAGCAGCCCGTTAATCGGCAATGAGCAGTTCTTC.

This clonotype was counted only a few times. The J gene is TRBJ2-3, the V gene TRBV3-1; TRBD2 might be the D (6 bases). Trimming left V 1 base short and J 2 bases short, with 10 bases between. Germline CDR1 and CDR2: LGHDT and YNNKEL (reference sequence). The CDR3 totals 15 residues. DNA for the CDR3: TGTGCCAGCAGCCAAGCGGCGGGAATCACAGATACGCAGTATTTT. Translating gives CASSQAAGITDTQYF.

This chain links TRBV7-3 with TRBJ2-1, with TRBD2 matching 11 bases. Germline CDR1 is SGHTA and CDR2 is FQGTGA. J was trimmed by 6 bases and V by 5 bases; bases with no gene match: 3. The CDR3 is 14 amino acids. CDR3 sequence reads: CASSELAGVNEQFF. CDR3 coding DNA: TGTGCCAGCAGCGAACTAGCGGGAGTCAATGAGCAGTTCTTC.

The rearrangement links TRBV10-2 to TRBJ1-1; the D is unclear. CDR3 length: 11 residues. V was shortened by 0 bases and J by 8 bases, with 4 bases between the two germline ends. Germline V gene data show CDR1 as WSHSY and CDR2 as SAAADI. This CDR3 reads CASSESAEAFF. Written as DNA, the CDR3 is TGCGCCAGCAGTGAGTCAGCCGAAGCTTTCTTT.

V gene TRBV5-1 combines with J gene TRBJ1-2; D ambiguous. V was clipped by 1 base and J by 5 bases, with 12 bases between them. The CDR3 runs to 14 residues. Germline V lookup: CDR1 SGHRS, CDR2 YFSETQ. The CDR3 sequence: CASSLSGVGYGYTF. As DNA, the CDR3 is TGCGCCAGCAGCTTGAGCGGGGTAGGGTATGGCTACACCTTC.

The chain couples TRBV9 to TRBJ2-1; no firm D call. Germline CDR1 and CDR2: SGDLS and YYNGEE. Trimming removed 3 bases from V and 5 bases from J, with 12 bases in between. CDR3 length: 14 residues. The CDR3 protein is CASSARTYDNEQFF. DNA of the CDR3: TGTGCCAGCAGCGCCCGAACCTACGACAATGAGCAGTTCTTC.

This clonotype appeared a few times. The rearrangement links TRBV2 to TRBJ1-1; D possibly corresponds to TRBD1 (6 bases). V gave up 4 bases and J gave up 1 base, with 13 bases separating them. There are 15 residues in the CDR3. Germline-derived CDR1 and CDR2 are SNHLY and FYNNEI. As DNA, the CDR3 is TGTGCCAGCAGTGCAACTTGGACAGCGAACACTGAAGCTTTCTTT. This sequence encodes CASSATWTANTEAFF.

This clonotype came up a few times. The V call is TRBV3-1, the J call TRBJ2-5; 7 bases are a match to TRBD1. CDR3 size: 16 residues. V shed 5 bases and J 2 bases; nucleotides not matched to a gene: 11. Germline V CDR1 and CDR2: LGHDT, YNNKEL (reference sequence). This CDR3 reads CASSYGTGAPQETQYF. The CDR3 bases are TGTGCCAGCAGCTATGGAACAGGGGCGCCTCAAGAGACCCAGTACTTC.

This clonotype has at least ten counts. This rearrangement joins TRBV15 to TRBJ1-1; TRBD1 aligns across 9 bases. Germline values: CDR1 LNHNV, CDR2 YYDKDF (reference sequence). V trimming: 5 bases; J trimming: 4 bases; junction bases outside the gene matches: 5. The CDR3 has 14 amino acids. CDR3 sequence reads: CATSGPQGATEAFF. In DNA form, the CDR3 reads TGTGCCACCAGCGGTCCACAGGGGGCCACTGAAGCTTTCTTT.

This clonotype was seen only once. This rearrangement joins TRBV7-9 to TRBJ2-1, with 11 bases matching TRBD2. Germline CDR1 reads SEHNR; CDR2 reads FQNEAQ (reference sequence). The CDR3 is 15 residues long. V dropped 4 bases and J dropped 9; count of bases not matched to a gene: 8. The CDR3 spells CASSSSSGRIPEQFF. The CDR3 DNA is TGTGCCAGCAGCTCATCTAGCGGGAGGATCCCTGAGCAGTTCTTC.

This clonotype has ten or more counts. The chain has TRBV10-3 and TRBJ2-1, with unresolved D. Germline assignment: CDR1 ENHRY and CDR2 SYGVKD. The CDR3 totals 15 residues. Trimming took 2 bases from V and 0 from J, leaving 8 bases between them. The chain's CDR3 is CAISEGGSSYNEQFF. The CDR3 nucleotides read TGTGCCATCAGTGAGGGCGGTAGCTCCTACAATGAGCAGTTCTTC.

In its sample, this clonotype was seen many times. The rearrangement links TRBV6-5 to TRBJ1-6; 7 bases match TRBD1. The CDR3 runs to 16 residues. Germline-derived CDR1 and CDR2 are MNHEY and SVGAGI. V dropped 4 bases and J dropped 2; count of bases not matched to a gene: 5. CDR3 nucleotide sequence: TGTGCCAGCAGTTCCGGACAGGCTGCCTATAATTCACCCCTCCACTTT. It encodes CASSSGQAAYNSPLHF.

This clonotype appeared a few times. This rearrangement joins TRBV11-2 to TRBJ2-7; 9 bases align to TRBD2. CDR1 and CDR2 (germline): SGHAT, FQNNGV. This CDR3 is 15 amino acids long. J was trimmed by 4 bases and V by 1 base; bases with no gene match: 5. The CDR3 DNA reads as TGTGCCAGCAGCTTAGTTGGGCTAGCGGGGTACGAGCAGTACGTC. Translated: CASSLVGLAGYEQYV.

J is TRBJ1-1 and V is TRBV6-1; D may be TRBD1 (5 bases). The CDR3 spans 16 residues. V lost 3 bases and J 0 bases, leaving 14 bases between the germline ends. CDR1 is MNHNS and CDR2 is SASEGT in the germline V gene. CDR3 sequence: CASSESRRGMNTEAFF. CDR3 sequence (DNA): TGTGCCAGCAGTGAGTCTCGGAGGGGTATGAACACTGAAGCTTTCTTT.

V usage is TRBV21-1 and J usage is TRBJ2-1. TRBV21-1 is marked as a pseudogene. This CDR3 region has 15 residues. The CDR3 DNA is TGTGCCAGCAGCGCCGACAAGAGCTCCTACAATGAGCAGTTCTTC. Its translation is CASSADKSSYNEQFF.

This clonotype has only a few counts. The J gene is TRBJ2-1, the V gene TRBV5-1, with D uncertain. Trimming cost V 0 bases and J 8 bases, with 15 bases left between them. The germline V gene encodes CDR1 SGHRS and CDR2 YFSETQ. There are 15 residues in the CDR3. The CDR3 protein is CASSLGPSLVDEQFF. Written as DNA, the CDR3 is TGCGCCAGCAGCTTGGGTCCGAGTCTCGTGGATGAGCAGTTCTTC. The whole variable domain, filled in from reference TRBV5-1 and TRBJ2-1, reads KAGVTQTPRYLIKTRGQQVTLSCSPISGHRSVSWYQQTPGQGLQFLFEYFSETQRNKGNFPGRFSGRQFSNSRSEMNVSTLELGDSALYLCASSLGPSLVDEQFFGPGTRLTVL.

The chain uses TRBV9 and TRBJ1-4; D gene unclear. There are 13 residues in the CDR3. Germline CDR1 and CDR2: SGDLS and YYNGEE. V was pared by 4 bases and J by 8 bases, with 12 bases between. The CDR3 loop is CASSTSYGEKLFF. The CDR3 DNA follows: TGTGCCAGCAGCACAAGCTACGGCGAAAAACTGTTTTTT.

This clonotype showed up just a few times. The V gene is TRBV27, the J gene TRBJ2-1; TRBD1 is a possible D gene (5 bases). The CDR3 runs 12 residues. Trimming took 5 bases from V and 11 from J, leaving 13 bases between them. Looked up from germline, CDR1 is MNHEY and CDR2 is SMNVEV (reference sequence). CDR3 region: CASSNQGFQQFF. CDR3 in DNA: TGTGCCAGCAGTAACCAGGGATTTCAGCAGTTCTTC.

This clonotype was observed many times. This chain links TRBV3-1 with TRBJ2-7, with D hard to call. The CDR3 loop spans 14 amino acids. V dropped 1 base and J dropped 3 bases, with 10 bases sitting between them. The germline gives CDR1 LGHDT, CDR2 YNNKEL (reference sequence). The CDR3 reads CASSQGRANYEQYV. DNA for the CDR3: TGTGCCAGCAGCCAAGGACGGGCGAACTACGAGCAGTACGTC.

This chain links TRBV12-3 or TRBV12-4 with TRBJ1-4; 9 bases agree with TRBD1. The J segment lost 6 bases and the V segment lost 6 bases, leaving 8 bases of the junction unmatched. The CDR3 sequence is 15 residues long. The CDR3 region has the DNA TGTGCCAGCAGGCGTCCGGGACAGGGATATGAAAAACTGTTTTTT. This sequence encodes CASRRPGQGYEKLFF.

This clonotype was seen a few times. The chain joins TRBV27 to TRBJ1-2, with D tentatively TRBD1 (6 bases). The CDR3 covers 16 residues. V lost 0 bases and J 7 bases, leaving 18 bases between the germline ends. Germline CDR1 reads MNHEY; CDR2 reads SMNVEV (reference sequence). The CDR3 DNA follows: TGTGCCAGCAGTTTATCGATGGGGGGCGGACAGCGTGGCTACACCTTC. It yields the protein CASSLSMGGGQRGYTF.

The gene calls are TRBV7-3 and TRBJ2-3; 12 bases map to TRBD2. The J segment lost 4 bases and the V segment lost 5 bases, leaving 7 bases of the junction unmatched. Germline CDR1 SGHTA, CDR2 FQGTGA. The length of the CDR3 is 16 residues. In nucleotides, the CDR3 is TGTGCCAGCAGCATTGGGACTAGCGGGTTGTCAGATACGCAGTATTTT. Translated, it gives CASSIGTSGLSDTQYF. The full variable domain, its missing parts supplied by reference TRBV7-3 and TRBJ2-3, is GAGVSQTPSNKVTEKGKYVELRCDPISGHTALYWYRQSLGQGPEFLIYFQGTGAADDSGLPNDRFFAVRPEGSVSTLKIQRTERGDSAVYLCASSIGTSGLSDTQYFGPGTRLTVL.